The rows below give T cell receptor beta chains drawn from one sample of a study of T-cell reconstitution after alpha-beta-depleted transplantation in children. Each CDR3 protein is one row after TCRdb ran MiXCR on the PCR reads. The sample lists about 400,000 distinct CDR3 sequences, over 20% occurring once. Material: PBMCs from the stem cell graft donor, obtained from the stem cell graft. The receptors stem from a human donor who donated a stem cell graft to a child with acute myeloid leukemia. Both conserved end residues are part of each CDR3. A D gene is named only where the DNA matches it firmly. Clone size appears in some rows only: once, few, many, or a class for an expanded clone.

j_call: TRBJ2-7; v_call: TRBV7-2; clone_size: many; d_call: .; cdr3_nt: TGTGCCAGCAGCTTACGGTCGGTATACGAGCAGTACTTC; cdr3_aa: CASSLRSVYEQYF
j_call: TRBJ2-2; v_call: TRBV4-3; clone_size: many; d_call: .; cdr3_nt: TGCGCCAGCAGCGGTGGTGGCACCGGGGAGCTGTTTTTT; cdr3_aa: CASSGGGTGELFF
j_call: TRBJ2-7; v_call: TRBV20-1; clone_size: .; d_call: .; cdr3_nt: TGCAGTGCTGGGAGCCAGGGAGGCGAAAACGAGCAGTACTTC; cdr3_aa: CSAGSQGGENEQYF
j_call: TRBJ2-1; v_call: TRBV28; clone_size: .; d_call: TRBD2; cdr3_nt: TGTGCCAGCAGCGACCGGTGGGGGACTAGCGGGAGAGATGAGCAGTTCTTC; cdr3_aa: CASSDRWGTSGRDEQFF
j_call: TRBJ1-1; v_call: TRBV20-1; clone_size: many; d_call: TRBD1; cdr3_nt: TGCAGTGCTAGAGATGAGACAGGGAAAGTCACTGAAGCTTTCTTT; cdr3_aa: CSARDETGKVTEAFF
j_call: TRBJ2-1; v_call: TRBV20-1; clone_size: few; d_call: TRBD1; cdr3_nt: TGCAGTGCTCTACCTACGGACAGGGAAAATGAGCAGTTCTTC; cdr3_aa: CSALPTDRENEQFF
j_call: TRBJ2-1; v_call: TRBV5-5; clone_size: .; d_call: .; cdr3_nt: TGTGCCAGCAGCTTGAAAGGGGAAAGGGATGACAATGAGCAGTTCTTC; cdr3_aa: CASSLKGERDDNEQFF
j_call: TRBJ2-7; v_call: TRBV2; clone_size: once; d_call: .; cdr3_nt: TGTGCCAGCAAACTAGCATACGAGCAGTACTTC; cdr3_aa: CASKLAYEQYF
j_call: TRBJ2-3; v_call: TRBV7-2; clone_size: few; d_call: TRBD2; cdr3_nt: TGTGCCAGCAGCCGGGGACTAGCGGGTAGCACAGATACGCAGTATTTT; cdr3_aa: CASSRGLAGSTDTQYF
j_call: TRBJ2-7; v_call: TRBV7-3; clone_size: few; d_call: .; cdr3_nt: TGTGCCAGCAGCTTAAACGGGTACAGCTACGAGCAGTACTTC; cdr3_aa: CASSLNGYSYEQYF
j_call: TRBJ2-1; v_call: TRBV7-9; clone_size: few; d_call: .; cdr3_nt: TGTGCCAGCAGCTTAGCGATTAGTTTTTCCTACAATGAGCAGTTCTTC; cdr3_aa: CASSLAISFSYNEQFF
j_call: TRBJ2-7; v_call: TRBV12-3/TRBV12-4; clone_size: .; d_call: .; cdr3_nt: TGTGCCAGCAGTTCTCTAAGGGGGAACTACGAGCAGTACTTC; cdr3_aa: CASSSLRGNYEQYF
j_call: TRBJ2-7; v_call: TRBV6-4; clone_size: .; d_call: .; cdr3_nt: TGTGCCAGCAGTGACTCCTGCGAGCAGTACTTC; cdr3_aa: CASSDSCEQYF
j_call: TRBJ1-1; v_call: TRBV15; clone_size: many; d_call: .; cdr3_nt: TGTGCCACCAGCAGAATATCTGTCACTGAAGCTTTCTTT; cdr3_aa: CATSRISVTEAFF
j_call: TRBJ1-3; v_call: TRBV28; clone_size: few; d_call: .; cdr3_nt: TGTGCCAGCATTCCACCCGGAGGGGCTGGAAACACCATATATTTT; cdr3_aa: CASIPPGGAGNTIYF
j_call: TRBJ2-5; v_call: TRBV6-1; clone_size: .; d_call: .; cdr3_nt: TGTGCCAGCAGTATCTCGGAGACCCAGTACTTC; cdr3_aa: CASSISETQYF
j_call: TRBJ1-2; v_call: TRBV5-1; clone_size: .; d_call: .; cdr3_nt: TGCGCCAGCAGCTTGGTTTACGTTCAGGGTGGCTATGGCTACACCTTC; cdr3_aa: CASSLVYVQGGYGYTF
j_call: TRBJ1-5; v_call: TRBV4-1; clone_size: .; d_call: TRBD1; cdr3_nt: TGCGCCAGCAGCCAAACGGGACAGGGTACGCAGCATTTT; cdr3_aa: CASSQTGQGTQHF
j_call: TRBJ1-1; v_call: TRBV29-1; clone_size: many; d_call: .; cdr3_nt: TGCAGCGTTGAAAGTTACACTGAAGCTTTCTTT; cdr3_aa: CSVESYTEAFF
j_call: TRBJ1-4; v_call: TRBV3-1; clone_size: .; d_call: .; cdr3_nt: TGTGCCAGCAGCCAAGCTCAGAATAATGAAAAACTGTTTTTT; cdr3_aa: CASSQAQNNEKLFF
j_call: TRBJ2-7; v_call: TRBV20-1; clone_size: many; d_call: .; cdr3_nt: TGCAGTGCTAGAGATCTCTTTTTGGAGGGACCGACCTACGAGCAGTACTTC; cdr3_aa: CSARDLFLEGPTYEQYF
j_call: TRBJ2-5; v_call: TRBV6-1; clone_size: .; d_call: .; cdr3_nt: TGTGCCAGCAGTCCACACACAAGAAGGCTGCGGCCAGAGACCCAGTACTTC; cdr3_aa: CASSPHTRRLRPETQYF
j_call: TRBJ2-7; v_call: TRBV12-3/TRBV12-4; clone_size: few; d_call: .; cdr3_nt: TGTGCCAGCAGCCGTGGAACCGAGCAGTACTTC; cdr3_aa: CASSRGTEQYF
j_call: TRBJ2-1; v_call: TRBV27; clone_size: .; d_call: TRBD2; cdr3_nt: TGTGCCAGCAGTTTTAGGCTAGCGGGCCACAATGAGCAGTTCTTC; cdr3_aa: CASSFRLAGHNEQFF
j_call: TRBJ1-5; v_call: TRBV10-3; clone_size: once; d_call: .; cdr3_nt: TGTGCCATCAGCCCGATGGCTAGCAATCAGCCCCAGCATTTT; cdr3_aa: CAISPMASNQPQHF
j_call: TRBJ2-6; v_call: TRBV12-3/TRBV12-4; clone_size: few; d_call: .; cdr3_nt: TGTGCCAGCAGTACGACAGAGTCTGGGGCCAACGTCCTGACTTTC; cdr3_aa: CASSTTESGANVLTF
j_call: TRBJ2-3; v_call: TRBV5-5; clone_size: many; d_call: TRBD2; cdr3_nt: TGTGCCAGCAGCTTTAGCGGGAGGCGCACAGATACGCAGTATTTT; cdr3_aa: CASSFSGRRTDTQYF
j_call: TRBJ1-6; v_call: TRBV20-1; clone_size: few; d_call: .; cdr3_nt: TGCAGTGCTAAAGGTCAGGGTTCACCCCTCCACTTT; cdr3_aa: CSAKGQGSPLHF
j_call: TRBJ1-2; v_call: TRBV6-5; clone_size: few; d_call: TRBD1; cdr3_nt: TGTGCCAGCAGTTATGTTAGAACAGGGGGAGGCTATGGCTACACCTTC; cdr3_aa: CASSYVRTGGGYGYTF
j_call: TRBJ2-7; v_call: TRBV9; clone_size: .; d_call: .; cdr3_nt: TGTGCCAGCAGCCCCCAAGGGGGTTCTGCCTACGAGCAGTACTTC; cdr3_aa: CASSPQGGSAYEQYF
j_call: TRBJ2-1; v_call: TRBV15; clone_size: .; d_call: .; cdr3_nt: TGTGCCACCAGCCCTATACTGGAGATTGGCACCGATGAGCAGTTCTTC; cdr3_aa: CATSPILEIGTDEQFF
j_call: TRBJ2-1; v_call: TRBV24-1; clone_size: .; d_call: TRBD2; cdr3_nt: TGTGCCACCAGTGGCGGGGGGGGTTACAATGAGCAGTTCTTC; cdr3_aa: CATSGGGGYNEQFF
j_call: TRBJ2-1; v_call: TRBV20-1; clone_size: .; d_call: .; cdr3_nt: TGCAGTGCCAGAGCCCGGGGCACGGTCTACAATGAGCAGTTCTTC; cdr3_aa: CSARARGTVYNEQFF
j_call: TRBJ1-5; v_call: TRBV15; clone_size: .; d_call: .; cdr3_nt: TGTGCCACCAGCAGAGCCACCGGCTTAGGCAATCAGCCCCAGCATTTT; cdr3_aa: CATSRATGLGNQPQHF
j_call: TRBJ2-7; v_call: TRBV28; clone_size: many; d_call: TRBD1; cdr3_nt: TGTGCCAGCAGACACCACCTCCGGGACAGAGTCTACGAGCAGTACTTC; cdr3_aa: CASRHHLRDRVYEQYF
j_call: TRBJ2-5; v_call: TRBV29-1; clone_size: .; d_call: .; cdr3_nt: TGCAGCGTCCGCATATCGCGGGAGACCCAGTACTTC; cdr3_aa: CSVRISRETQYF
j_call: TRBJ2-7; v_call: TRBV20-1; clone_size: many; d_call: .; cdr3_nt: TGCAGTGCTGGGACTCCGGCTCGCGAGCAGTACTTC; cdr3_aa: CSAGTPAREQYF
j_call: TRBJ2-1; v_call: TRBV21-1; clone_size: .; d_call: .; cdr3_nt: TGTGCCAGCAGCAAAGACGGGCTATACAATGAGCAGTTCTTC; cdr3_aa: CASSKDGLYNEQFF
j_call: TRBJ2-1; v_call: TRBV28; clone_size: .; d_call: TRBD1; cdr3_nt: TGTGCCAGCAGTTTGAGACAGGGGAAAATGGCCAGTGAGCAGTTCTTC; cdr3_aa: CASSLRQGKMASEQFF
j_call: TRBJ2-1; v_call: TRBV5-1; clone_size: .; d_call: TRBD2; cdr3_nt: TGCGCCAGCAGCCCCCGGCGGTCTAGCGGGAGTGATTGGGAGCAGTTCTTC; cdr3_aa: CASSPRRSSGSDWEQFF
j_call: TRBJ2-3; v_call: TRBV20-1; clone_size: .; d_call: TRBD1; cdr3_nt: TGCAGTGCTCGGGGACAGGACACAGATACGCAGTATTTT; cdr3_aa: CSARGQDTDTQYF
j_call: TRBJ2-7; v_call: TRBV30; clone_size: .; d_call: TRBD2; cdr3_nt: TGTGCCTGGAGTGTTCGACTAGCGATATCCGAGCAGTACTTC; cdr3_aa: CAWSVRLAISEQYF
j_call: TRBJ2-5; v_call: TRBV3-1; clone_size: .; d_call: TRBD1; cdr3_nt: TGTGCCAGCAGTCGTACCGGGACAGCACAAGAGACCCAGTACTTC; cdr3_aa: CASSRTGTAQETQYF
j_call: TRBJ2-7; v_call: TRBV29-1; clone_size: many; d_call: TRBD2; cdr3_nt: TGCAGCGCAGGCGGGAGTACTTACGAGCAGTACTTC; cdr3_aa: CSAGGSTYEQYF
j_call: TRBJ2-1; v_call: TRBV7-3; clone_size: .; d_call: .; cdr3_nt: TGTGCCAGCAGCTTACAGGGAAGTAGCCTCAATGAGCAGTTCTTC; cdr3_aa: CASSLQGSSLNEQFF
j_call: TRBJ1-4; v_call: TRBV6-5; clone_size: .; d_call: .; cdr3_nt: TGTGCCAGCAGTTACATCCGGGCAGAAAATGAAAAACTGTTTTTT; cdr3_aa: CASSYIRAENEKLFF
j_call: TRBJ2-3; v_call: TRBV28; clone_size: .; d_call: .; cdr3_nt: TGTGCCAGCAGTCCAACTCCTTTCCCTAGCACAGATACGCAGTATTTT; cdr3_aa: CASSPTPFPSTDTQYF
j_call: TRBJ2-3; v_call: TRBV7-2; clone_size: .; d_call: TRBD2; cdr3_nt: TGTGCCAGCAGCTTCGGACTAGCGGGACCGGCAGATACGCAGTATTTT; cdr3_aa: CASSFGLAGPADTQYF
j_call: TRBJ1-1; v_call: TRBV6-1; clone_size: .; d_call: TRBD1; cdr3_nt: TGTGCCAGCACCAACAGGGGGGGGAACACTGAAGCTTTCTTT; cdr3_aa: CASTNRGGNTEAFF
j_call: TRBJ2-1; v_call: TRBV20-1; clone_size: few; d_call: .; cdr3_nt: TGCAGTGCCACTCAGGGGGGAGGGTACAATGAGCAGTTCTTC; cdr3_aa: CSATQGGGYNEQFF
j_call: TRBJ2-1; v_call: TRBV11-2; clone_size: few; d_call: .; cdr3_nt: TGTGCCAGCAGCTTAGATCGGACTCACAATGAGCAGTTCTTC; cdr3_aa: CASSLDRTHNEQFF
j_call: TRBJ2-7; v_call: TRBV20-1; clone_size: many; d_call: TRBD2; cdr3_nt: TGCAGTGCGTACGACCTAGCGGGAGATCCTTACGAGCAGTACTTC; cdr3_aa: CSAYDLAGDPYEQYF
j_call: TRBJ1-5; v_call: TRBV20-1; clone_size: few; d_call: .; cdr3_nt: TGCAGTGCTAGAGCCCTCACAGGGCAGCCCCAGCATTTT; cdr3_aa: CSARALTGQPQHF
j_call: TRBJ2-7; v_call: TRBV6-5; clone_size: many; d_call: TRBD1; cdr3_nt: TGTGCCAGCAGTTACGGGGGAGGGACAGGGTTCGGGGGCCTGCAGTACTTC; cdr3_aa: CASSYGGGTGFGGLQYF
j_call: TRBJ2-7; v_call: TRBV4-3; clone_size: few; d_call: .; cdr3_nt: TGCGCCAGCAGCCAAGATCACGGTGGTAACTCCTACGAGCAGTACTTC; cdr3_aa: CASSQDHGGNSYEQYF
j_call: TRBJ2-5; v_call: TRBV20-1; clone_size: .; d_call: TRBD2; cdr3_nt: TGCAGTGCTAGAGGCCGACTAGCGCGTGTAGAGACCCAGTACTTC; cdr3_aa: CSARGRLARVETQYF
j_call: TRBJ2-3; v_call: TRBV20-1; clone_size: many; d_call: .; cdr3_nt: TGCAGTGCTATCGGTGGGGCAGGGGATACAGATACGCAGTATTTT; cdr3_aa: CSAIGGAGDTDTQYF
j_call: TRBJ2-1; v_call: TRBV7-6; clone_size: .; d_call: .; cdr3_nt: TGTGCCAGCAGCTTATCGGGATGGGGTCCCTACAATGAGCAGTTCTTC; cdr3_aa: CASSLSGWGPYNEQFF
j_call: TRBJ2-2; v_call: TRBV6-1; clone_size: few; d_call: TRBD1; cdr3_nt: TGTGCCAGCAGGGTGGACAGGGCCACCGGGGAGCTGTTTTTT; cdr3_aa: CASRVDRATGELFF
j_call: TRBJ2-4; v_call: TRBV28; clone_size: .; d_call: .; cdr3_nt: TGTGCCAGCAGTTCTTTAAGGATAATGGACATTCAGTACTTC; cdr3_aa: CASSSLRIMDIQYF